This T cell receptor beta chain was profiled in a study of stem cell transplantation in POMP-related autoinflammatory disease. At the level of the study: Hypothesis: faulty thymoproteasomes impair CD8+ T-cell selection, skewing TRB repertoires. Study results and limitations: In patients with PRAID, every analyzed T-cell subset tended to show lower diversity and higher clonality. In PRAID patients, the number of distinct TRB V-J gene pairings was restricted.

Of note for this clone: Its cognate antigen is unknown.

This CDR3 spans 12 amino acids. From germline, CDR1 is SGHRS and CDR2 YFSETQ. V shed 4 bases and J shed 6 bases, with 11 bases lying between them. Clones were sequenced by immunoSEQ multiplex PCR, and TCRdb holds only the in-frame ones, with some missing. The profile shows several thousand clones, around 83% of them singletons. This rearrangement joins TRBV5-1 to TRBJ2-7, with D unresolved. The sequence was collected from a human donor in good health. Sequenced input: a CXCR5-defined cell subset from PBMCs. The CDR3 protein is CASSQRTGEQYF. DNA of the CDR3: TGCGCCAGCAGCCAACGGACGGGCGAGCAGTACTTC.